The sequence of this T cell receptor beta chain was determined in a study of T cell responses to AZD1222 COVID-19 vaccine. The assay was immunoSEQ multiplex PCR, and TCRdb's table has in-frame clones only and misses some. The profile shows roughly 110,000 clones, roughly 90% of them singletons. The CDR3 consists of 13 residues. The V end was cut by 6 bases, the J end by 4 bases, with 12 bases between. Germline V CDR1 and CDR2: MDHEN, SYDVKM. The V call is TRBV28, the J call TRBJ1-2; the D gene is possibly TRBD1 (5 bases). The TCR originated in an adult in good health. The material sequenced was peripheral blood, taken on day 0 of AZD1222 vaccination. The CDR3 DNA sequence: TGTGCCAGCAGCGGGACGGCACCCTATGGCTACACCTTC. It codes for CASSGTAPYGYTF.